The 24 T cell receptor beta chains listed next were all sequenced from one sample in a study of OX40 agonist ivuxolimab in advanced cancers. The protocol was immunoSEQ multiplex PCR, while the TCRdb copy is restricted to in-frame clones and leaves out a portion. The sample lists nearly 80,000 clones, about 90% seen once, with around 0.33% in the top ten. Here the sequenced sample was CD4+ or CD8+ T cells sorted from blood, taken in a trial of the OX40 agonist ivuxolimab. The receptors here all came from an adult with an advanced solid tumor such as melanoma, head and neck, liver or kidney cancer.

The chain carries TRBV6-4 and TRBJ2-3; D is perhaps TRBD2 (6 bases). Germline CDR1 MRHNA, CDR2 SNTAGT. The CDR3 spans 14 residues. Trimming took off 3 bases at V and 7 bases at J, with 14 bases between the two ends. CDR3 coding DNA: TGTGCCAGCAGTGAGCGGGGCCCACCGAATACGCAGTATTTT. This encodes CASSERGPPNTQYF.

The chain employs TRBV5-1 and TRBJ2-2, with 9 bases that match TRBD2. This CDR3 is 16 amino acids long. Germline assignment: CDR1 SGHRS and CDR2 YFSETQ. The junction had 5 bases not matched to a gene; V was cut back by 3 bases and J by 2 bases. The CDR3 DNA follows: TGCGCCAGCAGCTCCAAGCGGGGGGCTAACACCGGGGAGCTGTTTTTT. Protein: CASSSKRGANTGELFF. Full variable domain (missing parts from reference TRBV5-1 and TRBJ2-2): KAGVTQTPRYLIKTRGQQVTLSCSPISGHRSVSWYQQTPGQGLQFLFEYFSETQRNKGNFPGRFSGRQFSNSRSEMNVSTLELGDSALYLCASSSKRGANTGELFFGEGSRLTVL.

This chain joins TRBV14 and TRBJ2-1; D remains ambiguous. V was cut by 3 bases and J by 13 bases, with 16 bases left in between. This CDR3 spans 13 amino acids. Per germline, CDR1 SGHDN and CDR2 FVKESK. DNA of the CDR3: TGTGCCAGCAGCCAGGCGAATGTGTGGGTACAGTTCTTC. This sequence encodes CASSQANVWVQFF. The full variable domain, completed using reference TRBV14 and TRBJ2-1, is EAGVTQFPSHSVIEKGQTVTLRCDPISGHDNLYWYRRVMGKEIKFLLHFVKESKQDESGMPNNRFLAERTGGTYSTLKVQPAELEDSGVYFCASSQANVWVQFFGPGTRLTVL.

The rearrangement uses TRBV18 and TRBJ1-2, with 8 bases lining up with TRBD1. CDR1 KGHSH and CDR2 LQKENI come from the germline V gene. The V segment lost 4 bases and the J segment 4 bases; nucleotides outside the gene matches: 8. The CDR3 loop spans 15 amino acids. The CDR3 nucleotides are TGTGCCAGCTCACAAGGACAGGGTCGGAGCTATGGCTACACCTTC. It specifies CASSQGQGRSYGYTF.

This chain links TRBV4-1 with TRBJ1-1; D may be TRBD1 (5 bases). V lost 4 bases and J lost 2, with 17 bases in between. This CDR3 has 16 residues. The germline gives CDR1 MGHRA, CDR2 YSYEKL. The CDR3 sequence: CASSRGSAGLNTEAFF. CDR3 bases: TGCGCCAGCAGCCGGGGGTCGGCAGGCCTAAACACTGAAGCTTTCTTT.

The chain joins TRBV7-9 to TRBJ1-1; no firm D call. This CDR3 comprises 13 residues. Germline assignment: CDR1 SEHNR and CDR2 FQNEAQ (reference sequence). Trimming took 5 bases from V and 0 from J, leaving 7 bases between them. The CDR3 DNA is TGTGCCAGCAGCCCGAGGGTGAACACTGAAGCTTTCTTT. Translating it yields CASSPRVNTEAFF.

About this clone itself: The same CDR3 can be traced to other DNA sequences in this sample. The rearrangement joins TRBV18 to TRBJ2-7; maybe TRBD1 (6 bases). V was shortened by 3 bases and J by 5 bases, with 14 bases between the two germline ends. The germline gives CDR1 KGHSH, CDR2 LQKENI. This CDR3 region has 14 residues. CDR3 DNA sequence: TGTGCCAGCTCACCTCCCAACAGGGTACACGAGCAGTACTTC. This gives the protein CASSPPNRVHEQYF.

The chain joins TRBV9 to TRBJ1-2, with D unresolved. The CDR3 extends over 16 amino acids. The germline gives CDR1 SGDLS, CDR2 YYNGEE. Trimming removed 3 bases at V and 8 bases at J, with 23 bases between. CDR3 sequence (DNA): TGTGCCAGCAGCGCCGAGATTAACGCCCGGAATAGGGGCTACACCTTC. It translates to CASSAEINARNRGYTF.

The chain links TRBV9 to TRBJ1-1, with a weak D call TRBD1 (6 bases). The germline gives CDR1 SGDLS, CDR2 YYNGEE. The V gene lost 4 bases and the J gene lost 4 bases, with 17 bases spanning the gap. This CDR3 is 15 amino acids long. CDR3 nucleotide sequence: TGTGCCAGCAGCAGTCATGGGACAAGTGTCACTGAAGCTTTCTTT. It encodes CASSSHGTSVTEAFF.

The rearrangement links TRBV19 to TRBJ1-1; D is unclear. In germline, CDR1 is LNHDA, CDR2 SQIVND (reference sequence). V gave up 11 bases and J gave up 0 bases, with 13 bases separating them. The CDR3 spans 13 residues. CDR3 protein: CAAARTVNTEAFF. CDR3 nucleotide sequence: TGTGCCGCCGCCAGGACGGTGAACACTGAAGCTTTCTTT.

The rearrangement links TRBV5-1 to TRBJ1-6, with D possibly TRBD1 on 5 matching bases. Per germline, CDR1 SGHRS and CDR2 YFSETQ. Trimming removed 0 bases from V and 5 bases from J, with 12 bases in between. This CDR3 has 16 amino acids. In DNA, the CDR3 is TGCGCCAGCAGCTTGGCCGGCAGACAGAATAATTCACCCCTCCACTTT. The encoded protein is CASSLAGRQNNSPLHF.

The V gene is TRBV2, the J gene TRBJ1-3; weak D call: TRBD1 (5 bases). Germline V gene lookup returns CDR1 SNHLY and CDR2 FYNNEI. The V and J ends lost 10 bases and 0 bases respectively, with 10 bases between them. The CDR3 consists of 13 residues. The CDR3 loop reads CATTRGSGNTIYF. In DNA, the CDR3 is TGTGCCACGACAAGGGGCTCTGGAAACACCATATATTTT.

The gene calls are TRBV5-1 and TRBJ1-3; no clear D. CDR3 size: 16 residues. Between the trimmed V and J ends, which lost 0 bases and 0 bases, there was a span of 10 bases. Looked up from germline, CDR1 is SGHRS and CDR2 is YFSETQ. This CDR3 is CASSLETSISGNTIYF. Written as DNA, the CDR3 is TGCGCCAGCAGCTTGGAAACCAGCATCTCTGGAAACACCATATATTTT.

The genes are TRBV2 and TRBJ2-2; 9 bases match TRBD1. Germline assignment: CDR1 SNHLY and CDR2 FYNNEI. With 7 bases clipped from V and 6 bases from J, the junction kept 9 bases outside the gene matches. The CDR3 runs 15 residues. CDR3 nucleotide sequence: TGTGCCAGCACCGAACAGGGGGCGCGCGCCGGGGAGCTGTTTTTT. Its translation is CASTEQGARAGELFF.

The V and J genes are TRBV7-9 and TRBJ2-2; the D gene is possibly TRBD2 (6 bases). With 0 bases removed from V and 0 bases from J, the gap between germline ends came to 11 bases. The germline gives CDR1 SEHNR, CDR2 FQNEAQ (reference sequence). This CDR3 is 17 amino acids long. CDR3 protein: CASSLALVAANTGELFF. The CDR3 DNA is TGTGCCAGCAGCTTAGCGCTGGTAGCGGCGAACACCGGGGAGCTGTTTTTT.

The chain couples TRBV7-8 to TRBJ1-4, with D tentatively TRBD1 (5 bases). CDR3 size: 16 residues. Per germline, CDR1 SGHVS and CDR2 FQNEAQ. V lost 1 base and J 3 bases, leaving 12 bases between the germline ends. CDR3 protein: CASSLGIGRANEKLFF. For the CDR3, the DNA is TGTGCCAGCAGCTTAGGGATAGGCAGGGCTAATGAAAAACTGTTTTTT.

The chain uses TRBV6-1 and TRBJ1-3; 7 nucleotides agree with TRBD1. Losses at the gene ends were 4 bases for V and 3 bases for J; bases not matched to a gene: 21. Germline assignment: CDR1 MNHNS and CDR2 SASEGT. There are 20 residues in the CDR3. In nucleotides, the CDR3 is TGTGCCAGCAGTGCCGGGGCCGGGACAGCTTTCATTGGGGGTGGAAACACCATATATTTT. This sequence encodes CASSAGAGTAFIGGGNTIYF.

The V gene is TRBV5-1, the J gene TRBJ2-7; 7 nucleotides line up with TRBD1. The CDR3 is 14 amino acids. The germline gives CDR1 SGHRS, CDR2 YFSETQ. Trimming at V came to 5 bases and at J to 7 bases, leaving 12 bases not matched to a gene. The CDR3 nucleotides read TGCGCCAGCAGAACAGGACAGGCCAAAGAGGAGCAGTACTTC. The encoded protein is CASRTGQAKEEQYF.

For this clone: Germline and junction disagree at one end, which may indicate a read error. The chain links TRBV18 to TRBJ2-7, with TRBD2 matching 9 bases. Germline CDR1 KGHSH, CDR2 LQKENI. This CDR3 has 15 residues. CDR3 sequence: CANSPPGLALHEQYF. CDR3 in DNA: TGTGCCAACTCACCACCTGGACTAGCGCTCCACGAGCAGTACTTC.

The CDR3 loop is CASSYKAGEYEQYV. CDR3 bases: TGTGCCAGCAGTTACAAGGCGGGGGAGTACGAGCAGTACGTC. The J gene is TRBJ2-7, the V gene TRBV6-6, with 7 bases that match TRBD2. V gave up 2 bases and J gave up 4 bases; unmatched junction bases: 5. Germline V lookup: CDR1 MNHNY, CDR2 SVGAGI (reference sequence). The CDR3 loop spans 14 amino acids.

The chain carries TRBV27 and TRBJ2-5; TRBD2 agrees at 7 bases. The CDR3 is 14 residues long. The germline CDR1 and CDR2 sequences are MNHEY and SMNVEV (reference sequence). The trim removed 3 bases at V and 5 bases at J, leaving 6 bases unmatched. The CDR3 is CASSFSPGGETQYF. CDR3 sequence (DNA): TGTGCCAGCAGTTTTAGCCCCGGGGGGGAGACCCAGTACTTC.

The CDR3 region is CASSLETGGGNTIYF. For the CDR3, the DNA is TGTGCCAGCAGCTTAGAGACAGGGGGTGGAAACACCATATATTTT. This chain uses TRBV11-2 with TRBJ1-3; TRBD1 agrees at 9 bases. The germline CDR1 and CDR2 sequences are SGHAT and FQNNGV. The CDR3 contains 15 residues. Losses at the gene ends were 0 bases for V and 3 bases for J; bases not matched to a gene: 0.

V usage is TRBV6-4 and J usage is TRBJ1-1, with no clear D. Germline loops: CDR1 MRHNA, CDR2 SNTAGT. CDR3 length: 12 amino acids. V was shortened by 4 bases and J by 4 bases, with 7 bases between the two germline ends. CDR3 bases: TGTGCCAGCAGTGCCTCCGGCACTGAAGCTTTCTTT. It codes for CASSASGTEAFF.

V usage is TRBV19 and J usage is TRBJ1-2; D possibly corresponds to TRBD1 (6 bases). The CDR3 contains 14 residues. V lost 7 bases and J lost 6, with 18 bases in between. In germline, CDR1 is LNHDA, CDR2 SQIVND (reference sequence). CDR3 in amino acids: CASKSDSIVNGYTF. In DNA, the CDR3 is TGTGCCAGTAAATCGGACAGCATAGTGAATGGCTACACCTTC.